Each of the 10 T cell receptor beta chains below was sequenced from the same sample in a study of cytomegalovirus exposure and HLA in healthy donors. PCR primers comprised 60 Vbeta and 13 Jbeta primers. Assay: immunoSEQ multiplex PCR; the TCRdb copy retains only in-frame clones and omits some. Among 150,000 to 200,000 clones, roughly four fifths were seen once, and the ten largest hold 2.9%. Sequencing input: PBMCs. The receptors stem from a male donor in good health and CMV-seronegative.

This chain connects TRBV4-1 to TRBJ2-7; 7 bases are a match to TRBD2. This CDR3 is 14 amino acids long. Germline lookup yields CDR1 MGHRA and CDR2 YSYEKL. V trimming: 3 bases; J trimming: 6 bases; junction bases outside the gene matches: 8. CDR3 sequence: CASSHPGRGFEQYF. For the CDR3, the DNA is TGCGCCAGCAGCCACCCGGGGAGGGGTTTCGAGCAGTACTTC.

The chain couples TRBV6-1 to TRBJ2-7; TRBD1 aligns across 7 bases. This CDR3 comprises 15 residues. Germline V lookup: CDR1 MNHNS, CDR2 SASEGT. V was pared by 2 bases and J by 6 bases, with 10 bases of the junction left unmatched. In DNA form, the CDR3 reads TGTGCCAGCAGTGAAATCCCAGGGGGTCAGGGCGAGCAGTACTTC. It is translated as CASSEIPGGQGEQYF.

The CDR3 DNA reads as TGTGCCATGCCCGCCTCTCTAGACAGGGGATATCAGCCCCAGCATTTT. Residues: CAMPASLDRGYQPQHF. The chain carries TRBV6-6 and TRBJ1-5; 8 bases align to TRBD1. V trimming: 10 bases; J trimming: 5 bases; junction bases outside the gene matches: 16. CDR1 is MNHNY and CDR2 is SVGAGI in the germline V gene (reference sequence). The length of the CDR3 is 16 residues.

In this sample, this clone turned up a few times. The CDR3 nucleotides are TGTGCCAGCAGCTTAATAGGCACAGATACGCAGTATTTT. This sequence encodes CASSLIGTDTQYF. The V gene is TRBV7-3, the J gene TRBJ2-3; D is uncertain. The CDR3 totals 13 residues. CDR1 is SGHTA and CDR2 is FQGTGA in the germline V gene. Trimming removed 1 base at V and 1 base at J, with 3 bases between.

This chain joins TRBV7-9 and TRBJ2-1, with D unclear. The CDR3 covers 14 residues. Looked up from germline, CDR1 is SEHNR and CDR2 is FQNEAQ (reference sequence). Trimming took 5 bases from V and 4 from J, leaving 12 bases between them. CDR3 DNA sequence: TGTGCCAGCAGCGGCGCCCCCGGGTACAATGAGCAGTTCTTC. This sequence encodes CASSGAPGYNEQFF.

The chain has TRBV9 and TRBJ2-2, with D perhaps TRBD2 (5 bases). CDR1 is SGDLS and CDR2 is YYNGEE in the germline V gene. CDR3 size: 15 residues. Trimming left V 4 bases short and J 1 base short, with 11 bases between. The DNA for the CDR3 is TGTGCCAGCAGCCCAGGACTGCTGAACACCGGGGAGCTGTTTTTT. Translation: CASSPGLLNTGELFF.

The chain has TRBV7-9 and TRBJ1-5; D not certain. Trimming cost V 2 bases and J 3 bases, with 8 bases left between them. Germline V gene sequence: CDR1 SEHNR, CDR2 FQNEAQ (reference sequence). The CDR3 extends over 14 amino acids. CDR3 loop: CASSLTGANQPQHF. In nucleotides, the CDR3 is TGTGCCAGCAGCTTAACGGGTGCCAATCAGCCCCAGCATTTT.

The chain uses TRBV27 and TRBJ2-7; a possible D gene is TRBD1 (6 bases). V lost 3 bases to trimming and J lost 2 bases, with 11 bases between them. Germline V gene data show CDR1 as MNHEY and CDR2 as SMNVEV (reference sequence). CDR3 length: 14 residues. CDR3 residues: CASSFRGDTYEQYF. CDR3 nucleotides: TGTGCCAGCAGTTTCAGGGGCGACACCTACGAGCAGTACTTC.

The genes are TRBV6-1 and TRBJ1-5; TRBD1 matches at 10 bases. V was clipped by 1 base and J by 3 bases; unmatched bases: 6. The CDR3 consists of 17 residues. The germline V gene encodes CDR1 MNHNS and CDR2 SASEGT. CDR3 amino acids: CASSEETGGAINQPQHF. The CDR3 DNA is TGTGCCAGCAGTGAAGAGACAGGGGGCGCGATCAATCAGCCCCAGCATTTT.

The chain combines TRBV6-1 with TRBJ1-6; 8 positions match TRBD1. Germline CDR1 is MNHNS and CDR2 is SASEGT. This CDR3 is built from 15 residues. The V segment lost 5 bases and the J segment 10 bases; nucleotides outside the gene matches: 10. In DNA, the CDR3 is TGTGCCAGCAGTCCTCAGACAGGGGTCGGCTCACCCCTCCACTTT. As protein: CASSPQTGVGSPLHF.